This section outlines one TCR beta chain sequence together with its context. What it recognizes is unknown. Sorted subsets were CFSE-labeled and cultured less than 6 days with allogeneic dendritic cells. This CDR3 has 15 residues. Germline V CDR1 and CDR2: SEHNR, FQNEAQ (reference sequence). V was trimmed by 3 bases and J by 7 bases, leaving 13 bases between them. This entry is derived from a study of regulatory dendritic cells for organ transplantation. The method was immunoSEQ multiplex PCR; TCRdb's version includes in-frame clones alone and lacks a portion of them. The data contain about 21,000 clones, over 75% of them singletons. Study-wide results and limits: Alloreactive memory CD8+ T cell pools varied considerably between individuals.

This clonotype was obtained from a human donor in good health. Specimen: naive CD4+ T cells from blood cultured with dendritic cells. Subset indicated: CD45RA+ naive T cells. The V gene is TRBV7-9, the J gene TRBJ1-6; D is unresolved. CDR3 coding DNA: TGTGCCAGCAGCTTTGCGAGGGCCGGGAATTCACCCCTCCACTTT. Residues: CASSFARAGNSPLHF. Based on the CDR3 plus reference TRBV7-9 and TRBJ1-6, the full variable domain is DTGVSQNPRHKITKRGQNVTFRCDPISEHNRLYWYRQTLGQGPEFLTYFQNEAQLEKSRLLSDRFSAERPKGSFSTLEIQRTEQGDSAMYLCASSFARAGNSPLHFGNGTRLTVT.